Listed below are T cell receptor beta chains from one sample, sequenced in a study of T cell responses to AZD1222 COVID-19 vaccine. Assay: immunoSEQ multiplex PCR; the TCRdb copy retains only in-frame clones and omits some. The repertoire holds about 92,000 clones, with 65% to 90% as singletons. Sequences were derived from peripheral blood, sampled on day 0 of AZD1222 vaccination. The receptors were gathered from an adult in good health. Both conserved end residues are part of each CDR3. The D gene is left open where the match is weak. Size tells how often a clone was seen (once, few, many) or the class of an expanded clone, and some rows leave it out.

TRBV28,-,TRBJ2-1,-,TGTGCCAGCAGTCCGTACGGGAGCTTTTTCAATGAGCAGTTCTTC,CASSPYGSFFNEQFF
TRBV5-1,-,TRBJ1-1,TRBD1,TGCGCCAGCAGCCCCCTCCCTATGACAGGGGAGCTGGAAGCTTTCTTT,CASSPLPMTGELEAFF
TRBV5-6,-,TRBJ2-4,TRBD2,TGTGCCAGCAGCTCCTTAGCGGGGGGGCGGAACATTCAGTACTTC,CASSSLAGGRNIQYF
TRBV16,few,TRBJ1-2,-,TGTGCCAGCAGCCAAGCGCCCGGGAACTATGGCTACACCTTC,CASSQAPGNYGYTF
TRBV28,once,TRBJ2-7,TRBD1,TGTGCCAGCAGTTTTTACAGGGGAAACGAGCAGTACTTC,CASSFYRGNEQYF
TRBV3-1/TRBV3-2,-,TRBJ2-1,-,TGTGCCAGCAGCCAAGATGGGGGCGGTGAGCAGTTCTTC,CASSQDGGGEQFF
TRBV6-5,few,TRBJ1-2,-,TGTGCCAGCAGACTTATTGGCTACACCTTC,CASRLIGYTF
TRBV7-3,-,TRBJ1-1,-,TGTGCCAGCAGCTTCCTTAGTATTATGAACACTGAAGCTTTCTTT,CASSFLSIMNTEAFF
TRBV5-1,-,TRBJ2-3,-,TGCGCCAGCAGCTTACTTGGGGGTAGCACAGATACGCAGTATTTT,CASSLLGGSTDTQYF
TRBV29-1,-,TRBJ1-1,-,TGCAGCGTCATCGGCAGGGTCGGCACTGAAGCTTTCTTT,CSVIGRVGTEAFF
TRBV3-1/TRBV3-2,-,TRBJ1-2,TRBD1,TGTGCCAGCAGCCAAGAATTTAGGGGACAGCCCTCAAACTATGGCTACACCTTC,CASSQEFRGQPSNYGYTF
TRBV7-9,few,TRBJ1-3,-,TGTGCCAGCAGTGGGATTGGAAACACCATATATTTT,CASSGIGNTIYF
TRBV7-2,-,TRBJ2-4,TRBD2,TGTGCCAGCAGCCCCCTCGTCCTAGCGGGAGGGCCGGACATTCAGTACTTC,CASSPLVLAGGPDIQYF
TRBV7-2,few,TRBJ1-3,-,TGTGCCAGCAGCTCAACAGGACGTCCGGGCTCTGGAAACACCATATATTTT,CASSSTGRPGSGNTIYF
TRBV27,-,TRBJ1-1,-,TGTGCCAGCAGTTCCTTTAACACTGAAGCTTTCTTT,CASSSFNTEAFF
TRBV7-8,-,TRBJ2-7,-,TGTGCCAGCAGGACTGAGCAGGGGTTCGAGCAGTACTTC,CASRTEQGFEQYF
TRBV7-9,once,TRBJ1-2,-,TGTGCCAGCAGCTTAGGCCAGAATGGCTACACCTTC,CASSLGQNGYTF
TRBV10-2,once,TRBJ1-2,TRBD1,TGCGCCAGCAGTGATCCCTTCGACAGGGCCCCCTATGGCTACACCTTC,CASSDPFDRAPYGYTF
TRBV5-1,-,TRBJ2-5,TRBD2,TGCGCCAGCAGCTTTAGCGGGGGGGCCTCGGAGACCCAGTACTTC,CASSFSGGASETQYF
TRBV6-2/TRBV6-3,-,TRBJ1-1,-,TGTGCCAGCAGTTACCGGGGCGTTGAAGCTTTCTTT,CASSYRGVEAFF